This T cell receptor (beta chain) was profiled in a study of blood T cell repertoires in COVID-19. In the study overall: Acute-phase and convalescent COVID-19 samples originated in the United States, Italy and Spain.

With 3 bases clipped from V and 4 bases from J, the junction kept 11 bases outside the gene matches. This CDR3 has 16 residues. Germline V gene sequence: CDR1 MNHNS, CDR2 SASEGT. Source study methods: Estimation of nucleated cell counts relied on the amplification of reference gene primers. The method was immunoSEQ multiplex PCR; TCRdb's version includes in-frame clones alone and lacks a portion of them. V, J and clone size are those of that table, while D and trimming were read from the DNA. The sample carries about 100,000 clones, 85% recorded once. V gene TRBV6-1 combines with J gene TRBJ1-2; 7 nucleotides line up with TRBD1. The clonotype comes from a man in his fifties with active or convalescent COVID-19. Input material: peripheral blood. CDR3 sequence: CASSESMGGQTYGYTF. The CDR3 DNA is TGTGCCAGCAGTGAGTCCATGGGGGGACAGACCTATGGCTACACCTTC.